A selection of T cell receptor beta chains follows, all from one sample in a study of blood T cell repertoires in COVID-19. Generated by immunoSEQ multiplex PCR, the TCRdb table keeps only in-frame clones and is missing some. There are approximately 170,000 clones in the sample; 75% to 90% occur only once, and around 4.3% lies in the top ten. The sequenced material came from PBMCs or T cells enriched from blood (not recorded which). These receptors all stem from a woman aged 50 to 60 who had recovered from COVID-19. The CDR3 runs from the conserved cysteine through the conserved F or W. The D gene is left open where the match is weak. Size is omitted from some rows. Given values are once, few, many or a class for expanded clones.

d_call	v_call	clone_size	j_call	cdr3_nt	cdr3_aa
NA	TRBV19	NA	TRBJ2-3	TGTGCCAGTAGTATGGGCAGGGCAAGGACAGATACGCAGTATTTT	CASSMGRARTDTQYF
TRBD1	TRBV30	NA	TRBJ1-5	TGTGCCTGGGCCGGGACAGTGTATAGCAATCAGCCCCAGCATTTT	CAWAGTVYSNQPQHF
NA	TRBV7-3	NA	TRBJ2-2	TGTGCCAGCAGCTTGCGGGGCACCGGGGAGCTGTTTTTT	CASSLRGTGELFF
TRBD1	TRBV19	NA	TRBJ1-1	TGTGCCAGTAGTATAGGGGACAGGGGCGAAGCTTTCTTT	CASSIGDRGEAFF
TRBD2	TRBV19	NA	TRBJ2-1	TGTGCCAGTAGTCCTGGACTAGTTCTGGTCTACAATGAGCAGTTCTTC	CASSPGLVLVYNEQFF
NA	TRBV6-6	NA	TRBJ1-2	TGTGCCAGCTATCCGGGAAATCAAGGCTATGGCTACACCTTC	CASYPGNQGYGYTF
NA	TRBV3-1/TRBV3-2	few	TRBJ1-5	TGTGCCAGCAGCCAAGACAGGGGAATCACTCAGCCCCAGCATTTT	CASSQDRGITQPQHF
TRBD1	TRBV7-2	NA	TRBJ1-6	TGTGCCAGCCGTCAAGGGGGCAATTTGTCACCCCTCCACTTT	CASRQGGNLSPLHF
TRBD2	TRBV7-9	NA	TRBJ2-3	TGTGCCAGCACCACGGGGGGACGCCTGGATACGCAGTATTTT	CASTTGGRLDTQYF
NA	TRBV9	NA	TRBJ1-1	TGTGCCAGCAGCCGCGGGGGCGAAGCTTTCTTT	CASSRGGEAFF
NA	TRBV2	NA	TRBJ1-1	TGTGCCAGCAGTGAAGGAACAGCTGAAGCTTTCTTT	CASSEGTAEAFF
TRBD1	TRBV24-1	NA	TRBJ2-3	TGTGCCACCGGGACAGGGTTAGATACGCAGTATTTT	CATGTGLDTQYF
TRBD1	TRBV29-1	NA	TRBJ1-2	TGCAGCGTTGCCGGACTCCCGGTCCAGGGGGCCTATGGCTACACCTTC	CSVAGLPVQGAYGYTF
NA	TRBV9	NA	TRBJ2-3	TGTGCCAGCAGCCCCCGAGAAGGGGGCACAGATACGCAGTATTTT	CASSPREGGTDTQYF
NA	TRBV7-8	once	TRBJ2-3	TGTGCCAGCAGCTTTTCCCTCGGAGATACGCAGTATTTT	CASSFSLGDTQYF
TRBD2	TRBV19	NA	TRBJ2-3	TGTGCCAGTAGTAAGTTTAGCGGGGGGGCCCTGGATACGCAGTATTTT	CASSKFSGGALDTQYF
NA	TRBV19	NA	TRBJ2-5	TGTGCCAGTAGTGGCGGGGGCGGGGAGACCCAGTACTTC	CASSGGGGETQYF
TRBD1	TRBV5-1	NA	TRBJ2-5	TGCGCCAGCAGCGGTGGGACAGTGGGGCCGGGGGAGACCCAGTACTTC	CASSGGTVGPGETQYF
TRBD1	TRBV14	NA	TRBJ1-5	TGTGCCAGCAGTCGCGACAGGGGAGGACCCCAGCATTTT	CASSRDRGGPQHF
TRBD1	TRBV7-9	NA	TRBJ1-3	TGTGCCAGCAGCAGGCCGACAGGGGCCCCTGGAAACACCATATATTTT	CASSRPTGAPGNTIYF
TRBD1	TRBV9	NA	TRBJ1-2	TGTGCCAGCAGCGGACTCGGGACAGTGGTTAGCGGCTACACCTTC	CASSGLGTVVSGYTF
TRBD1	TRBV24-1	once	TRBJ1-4	TGTGCCACCAGTGACCCTGACAGGGGGGGAGGCCTACAATATAATGAAAAACTGTTTTTT	CATSDPDRGGGLQYNEKLFF
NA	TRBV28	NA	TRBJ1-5	TGTGCCAGCAGCTATCAGACAGGAAGCAATCAGCCCCAGCATTTT	CASSYQTGSNQPQHF
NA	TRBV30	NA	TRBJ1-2	TGTGCCTGGAGTGTACAACGATCTAACTATGGCTACACCTTC	CAWSVQRSNYGYTF
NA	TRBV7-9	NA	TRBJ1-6	TGTGCCAGCAGTTCCAGGGTGTCACCCCTCCACTTT	CASSSRVSPLHF
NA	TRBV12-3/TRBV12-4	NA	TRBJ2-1	TGTGCCAGCAGCTATGGGGGGAATGAGCAGTTCTTC	CASSYGGNEQFF
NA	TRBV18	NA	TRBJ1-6	TGTGCCAGCTCACCAATTCAGGTCTCCTATAATTCACCCCTCCACTTT	CASSPIQVSYNSPLHF
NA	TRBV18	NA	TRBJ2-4	TGTGCCAGCTCACCCGAAAACATTCAGTACTTC	CASSPENIQYF
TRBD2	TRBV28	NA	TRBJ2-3	TGTGCCAGCAGTTCCCGGGGGGAAGGGGATACGCAGTATTTT	CASSSRGEGDTQYF
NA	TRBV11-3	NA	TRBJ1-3	TGTACCAGCAGCTCAGGAAACCGAAACACCATATATTTT	CTSSSGNRNTIYF
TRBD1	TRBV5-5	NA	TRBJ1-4	TGTGCCAGCAGCCCGACAGGGGGGAATGAAAAACTGTTTTTT	CASSPTGGNEKLFF
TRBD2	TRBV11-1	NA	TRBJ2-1	TGTGCCAGCAGCCAAAGCCGCCCTAGCGGGGCCAATGAGCAGTTCTTC	CASSQSRPSGANEQFF
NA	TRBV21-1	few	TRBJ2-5	TGTGCCAGCGGAGTACTAGCGAGAAAGACCCAGTACTTC	CASGVLARKTQYF
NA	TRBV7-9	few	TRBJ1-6	TGTGCCAGCAGCCCAGACGGGAATTCACCCCTCCACTTT	CASSPDGNSPLHF
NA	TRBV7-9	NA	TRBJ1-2	TGTGCCAGCAGCTTCACCGAGGACTATGGCTACACCTTC	CASSFTEDYGYTF
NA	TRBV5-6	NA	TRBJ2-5	TGTGCCAGCAGCTTGGTTCCAGGGGAGCGAGAGACCCAGTACTTC	CASSLVPGERETQYF
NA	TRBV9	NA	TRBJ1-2	TGTGCCAGCAGCGCGGGGGGGCCTGGCTACACCTTC	CASSAGGPGYTF
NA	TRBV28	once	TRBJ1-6	TGTGCCAGTAGAACCCCTCAGGGAACTGGCTCACCCCTCCACTTT	CASRTPQGTGSPLHF
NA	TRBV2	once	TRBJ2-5	TGTGCCAGCAGTGAAGCGCCCCCCGGGACCCAGTACTTC	CASSEAPPGTQYF
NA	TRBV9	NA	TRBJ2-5	TGTGCCAGCAGCGTAGCGTCAGGGGCCGGGGAGACCCAGTACTTC	CASSVASGAGETQYF
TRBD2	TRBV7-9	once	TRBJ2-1	TGTGCCAGCAGCTTAGCGGGACTAGCCTACAATGAGCAGTTCTTC	CASSLAGLAYNEQFF
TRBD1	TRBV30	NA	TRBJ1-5	TGTGCCTGGAGTGCTGGGTGGACAGGGATTAATCAGCCCCAGCATTTT	CAWSAGWTGINQPQHF
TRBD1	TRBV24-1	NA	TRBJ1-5	TGTGCCACCAGTGATCGACAGGGGGCTGAACCCCAGCATTTT	CATSDRQGAEPQHF
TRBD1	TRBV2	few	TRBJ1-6	TGTGCCAGCAGTGAAGCACGGGGACAGTATAATTCACCCCTCCACTTT	CASSEARGQYNSPLHF
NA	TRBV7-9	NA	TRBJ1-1	TGTGCCAGCAGCTACACGACAGCTAGGAACACTGAAGCTTTCTTT	CASSYTTARNTEAFF
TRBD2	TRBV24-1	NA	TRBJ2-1	TGTGCCACCAGTGCCGGGACTAGGACTAGCGGGTTCTACAATGAGCAGTTCTTC	CATSAGTRTSGFYNEQFF
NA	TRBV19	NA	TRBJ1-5	TGTGCCAGTAGTATAATCAGGGGCGGTAGCAATCAGCCCCAGCATTTT	CASSIIRGGSNQPQHF
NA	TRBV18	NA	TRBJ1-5	TGTGCCAGCTCACGTGGGGCGGGAATCAGCAATCAGCCCCAGCATTTT	CASSRGAGISNQPQHF
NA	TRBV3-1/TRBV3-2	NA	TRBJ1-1	TGTGCCAGCAGCCAAGCAGGGGCAGTTGAAGCTTTCTTT	CASSQAGAVEAFF
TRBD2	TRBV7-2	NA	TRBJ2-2	TGTGCCAGCAGCTCGGCTAGCGGGGTGGGGACCGGGGAGCTGTTTTTT	CASSSASGVGTGELFF
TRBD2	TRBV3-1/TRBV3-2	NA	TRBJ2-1	TGTGCCAGCAGCCAGATTAGAGCGGGGGGGCACAATGAGCAGTTCTTC	CASSQIRAGGHNEQFF
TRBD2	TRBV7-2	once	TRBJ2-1	TGTGCCAGCAGCGCTACCGGGACTAGTTTGCAGTTCTTC	CASSATGTSLQFF
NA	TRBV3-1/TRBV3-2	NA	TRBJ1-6	TGTGCCAGCAGCCAAGGGACAGTACTTAATTCACCCCTCCACTTT	CASSQGTVLNSPLHF
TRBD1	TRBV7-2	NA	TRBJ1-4	TGTGCCAGCAGCTTAGACACAGGGGGCGTTGAAAAACTGTTTTTT	CASSLDTGGVEKLFF
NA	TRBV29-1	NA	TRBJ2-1	TGCAGCGTTGATACTAGTTCCAATGAGCAGTTCTTC	CSVDTSSNEQFF